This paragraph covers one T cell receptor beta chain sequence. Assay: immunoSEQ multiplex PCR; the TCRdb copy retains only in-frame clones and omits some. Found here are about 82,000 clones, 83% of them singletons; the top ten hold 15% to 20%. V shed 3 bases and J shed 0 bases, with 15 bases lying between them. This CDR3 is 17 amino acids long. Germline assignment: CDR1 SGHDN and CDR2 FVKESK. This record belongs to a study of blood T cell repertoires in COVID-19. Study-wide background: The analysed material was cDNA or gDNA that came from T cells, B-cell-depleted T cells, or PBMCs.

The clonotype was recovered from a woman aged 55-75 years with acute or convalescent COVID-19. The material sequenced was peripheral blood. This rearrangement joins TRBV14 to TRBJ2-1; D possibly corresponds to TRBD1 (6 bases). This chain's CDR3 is CASSHEFRTVSYNEQFF. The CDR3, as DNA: TGTGCCAGCAGCCACGAGTTCCGGACAGTCTCCTACAATGAGCAGTTCTTC.